This is a list of T cell receptor beta chains from one sample in a study of blood T cell repertoires in COVID-19. This table comes from immunoSEQ multiplex PCR, and its TCRdb copy is limited to in-frame clones, with some not included. This sample has 150,000 to 200,000 clones; about 90% occur once, and the top ten carry 0.62%. The material sequenced was peripheral blood. These receptors were obtained from a man in his fifties or sixties with acute or convalescent COVID-19. The CDR3 runs from the conserved cysteine through the conserved F or W. A D gene is named only where the DNA matches it firmly. Clone size is shown for a subset of rows, as once, few, many or a class of expanded clone.

d_call: NA
j_call: TRBJ2-5
v_call: TRBV2
clone_size: NA
cdr3_nt: TGTGCCAGCAGTCACCGTCCGCAGCAAGAGACCCAGTACTTC
cdr3_aa: CASSHRPQQETQYF

d_call: TRBD1
j_call: TRBJ1-1
v_call: TRBV7-3
clone_size: NA
cdr3_nt: TGTGCCAGCAGCTTAGGTCCCCTGGACAGGGAAATTGAAGCTTTCTTT
cdr3_aa: CASSLGPLDREIEAFF

d_call: TRBD2
j_call: TRBJ2-7
v_call: TRBV3-1/TRBV3-2
clone_size: NA
cdr3_nt: TGTGCCAGCAGCGCAGCTAGCGGGGAAGCCTACGAGCAGTACTTC
cdr3_aa: CASSAASGEAYEQYF

d_call: NA
j_call: TRBJ2-2
v_call: TRBV11-3
clone_size: once
cdr3_nt: TGTGCCAGCAGCTTAACAGGAAACACCGGGGAGCTGTTTTTT
cdr3_aa: CASSLTGNTGELFF

d_call: TRBD1
j_call: TRBJ2-5
v_call: TRBV5-1
clone_size: NA
cdr3_nt: TGCGCCAGCAGCCTGGCCCCTGGACAGGATGGGGAGACCCAGTACTTC
cdr3_aa: CASSLAPGQDGETQYF

d_call: NA
j_call: TRBJ2-1
v_call: TRBV27
clone_size: NA
cdr3_nt: TGTGCCAGCAGGGCTAGTCGGCTATTCTCGGTTGAGCAGTTCTTC
cdr3_aa: CASRASRLFSVEQFF

d_call: TRBD1
j_call: TRBJ2-5
v_call: TRBV3-1/TRBV3-2
clone_size: NA
cdr3_nt: TGTGCCAGCAGCCATGAGACAGGGGCCCGAGGAGAGACCCAGTACTTC
cdr3_aa: CASSHETGARGETQYF

d_call: NA
j_call: TRBJ2-2
v_call: TRBV28
clone_size: NA
cdr3_nt: TGTGCCAGCAGCCTTGACCCACAGTGGAACACCGGGGAGCTGTTTTTT
cdr3_aa: CASSLDPQWNTGELFF

d_call: NA
j_call: TRBJ2-5
v_call: TRBV5-5
clone_size: NA
cdr3_nt: TGTGCCAGCAGCTCCGGACACCCCCAAGAGACCCAGTACTTC
cdr3_aa: CASSSGHPQETQYF

d_call: NA
j_call: TRBJ2-5
v_call: TRBV7-2
clone_size: NA
cdr3_nt: TGTGCCAGCAGCGTCAACCAAGAGACCCAGTACTTC
cdr3_aa: CASSVNQETQYF

d_call: NA
j_call: TRBJ2-5
v_call: TRBV5-6
clone_size: NA
cdr3_nt: TGTGCCAGCAGCTTATTCTCAGGGGCTAAAGAGACCCAGTACTTC
cdr3_aa: CASSLFSGAKETQYF

d_call: NA
j_call: TRBJ2-2
v_call: TRBV27
clone_size: NA
cdr3_nt: TGTGCCAGCAGTTTCCAGGGAGGCGGGGAGCTGTTTTTT
cdr3_aa: CASSFQGGGELFF

d_call: NA
j_call: TRBJ2-7
v_call: TRBV21-1
clone_size: NA
cdr3_nt: TGTGCCAGCAGCAAAGAGGGGGGCGGGAGGGCCGTCTACGAGCAGTACTTC
cdr3_aa: CASSKEGGGRAVYEQYF

d_call: NA
j_call: TRBJ1-4
v_call: TRBV29-1
clone_size: once
cdr3_nt: TGCAGCGTTGCGGGACACCCTACGAACAAGGCCAAACTGTTTTTT
cdr3_aa: CSVAGHPTNKAKLFF

d_call: NA
j_call: TRBJ1-5
v_call: TRBV18
clone_size: NA
cdr3_nt: TGTGCCACGGGTTTAGGGGTTAGCAATCAGCCCCAGCATTTT
cdr3_aa: CATGLGVSNQPQHF

d_call: NA
j_call: TRBJ2-2
v_call: TRBV18
clone_size: NA
cdr3_nt: TGTGCCAGCTCACCGTATCAGGAGAACACCGGGGAGCTGTTTTTT
cdr3_aa: CASSPYQENTGELFF

d_call: NA
j_call: TRBJ2-5
v_call: TRBV30
clone_size: NA
cdr3_nt: TGTGCCTGGACTTCCGGGAGCCAAGAGACCCAGTACTTC
cdr3_aa: CAWTSGSQETQYF

d_call: NA
j_call: TRBJ2-7
v_call: TRBV10-3
clone_size: NA
cdr3_nt: TGTGCCATCAGTGAGTCTCTGACTAGCTACGAGCAGTACTTC
cdr3_aa: CAISESLTSYEQYF

d_call: NA
j_call: TRBJ1-5
v_call: TRBV6-6
clone_size: NA
cdr3_nt: TGTGCCAGCAGTCCCCTGGCAGTTAGCAATCAGCCCCAGCATTTT
cdr3_aa: CASSPLAVSNQPQHF

d_call: NA
j_call: TRBJ2-7
v_call: TRBV7-9
clone_size: NA
cdr3_nt: TGTGCCAGCAGACGACCGGGACTGGCTACACAGCAGTACTTC
cdr3_aa: CASRRPGLATQQYF

d_call: NA
j_call: TRBJ1-1
v_call: TRBV3-1/TRBV3-2
clone_size: NA
cdr3_nt: TGTGCCAGCAGCCGAATGACAGTGAACACTGAAGCTTTCTTT
cdr3_aa: CASSRMTVNTEAFF

d_call: NA
j_call: TRBJ1-3
v_call: TRBV6-6
clone_size: few
cdr3_nt: TGTGCCAGCACCAGGGGCTCTGGAAACACCATATATTTT
cdr3_aa: CASTRGSGNTIYF

d_call: TRBD2
j_call: TRBJ2-1
v_call: TRBV5-4
clone_size: NA
cdr3_nt: TGTGCCAGCAGCCCCGGACTAGCGGTCAGCTCCTACAATGAGCAGTTCTTC
cdr3_aa: CASSPGLAVSSYNEQFF

d_call: TRBD2
j_call: TRBJ2-1
v_call: TRBV11-1
clone_size: NA
cdr3_nt: TGTGCCAGCAGCGGGACTAGCGCTCATGAGCAGTTCTTC
cdr3_aa: CASSGTSAHEQFF

d_call: TRBD2
j_call: TRBJ2-1
v_call: TRBV29-1
clone_size: NA
cdr3_nt: TGCAGCGCCGCCGGGACTAGCGGGAGCCCCGGATATGAGCAGTTCTTC
cdr3_aa: CSAAGTSGSPGYEQFF

d_call: NA
j_call: TRBJ2-1
v_call: TRBV7-6
clone_size: NA
cdr3_nt: TGTGCCAGCAGCTTAGGTAGCGGAGGCTCCTACAATGAGCAGTTCTTC
cdr3_aa: CASSLGSGGSYNEQFF

d_call: NA
j_call: TRBJ1-3
v_call: TRBV28
clone_size: NA
cdr3_nt: TGTGCCAGCAGGGGGCCTGGAAACACCATATATTTT
cdr3_aa: CASRGPGNTIYF